This T cell receptor (beta chain) stems from a study of blood T cell repertoires in COVID-19. Study-level information: Acute and convalescent COVID-19 specimens originated in the United States, Italy and Spain. T cells, B-cell-depleted T cells, or PBMCs provided the cDNA or gDNA that served as material.

TCRdb keeps only in-frame clones here, not all; method: immunoSEQ multiplex PCR. The table includes about 160,000 clones, over 70% detected once. This CDR3 has 13 residues. The V end lost 2 bases, the J end lost 7 bases, and 9 bases lay between the germline ends. The origin of this receptor is an older man with acute or convalescent COVID-19. The sequenced material came from peripheral blood. The rearrangement joins TRBV12-3 or TRBV12-4 to TRBJ2-1, with D tentatively TRBD1 (5 bases). As DNA, the CDR3 is TGTGCCAGCAGTTTAAGGGCAGGGAATGAGCAGTTCTTC. Amino acids: CASSLRAGNEQFF.